These 9 T cell receptor beta chains were sequenced from one sample in a study of cytomegalovirus exposure and HLA in healthy donors. The PCR ran on 60 Vbeta and 13 Jbeta primers. Clones were sequenced by immunoSEQ multiplex PCR, and TCRdb holds only the in-frame ones, with some missing. This sample's table reports around 75,000 clones. The sample comprised PBMCs. The receptors come from an older woman in good health and CMV-seronegative.

V usage is TRBV5-1 and J usage is TRBJ2-1; TRBD2 matches at 14 bases. V was pared by 0 bases and J by 10 bases, with 6 bases of the junction left unmatched. The CDR3 consists of 16 residues. Germline loops: CDR1 SGHRS, CDR2 YFSETQ. The CDR3 DNA is TGCGCCAGCAGCTTGGGAGGGGGGACTAGCGGGAGAGAGCAGTTCTTC. Residues: CASSLGGGTSGREQFF.

The chain combines TRBV30 with TRBJ2-5; D not resolved. V lost 2 bases and J lost 2, with 3 bases in between. CDR3 size: 11 residues. Germline V gene sequence: CDR1 GTSNPN, CDR2 SVGIG (reference sequence). In DNA form, the CDR3 reads TGTGCCTGGAGTTTACAAGAGACCCAGTACTTC. Translated, it gives CAWSLQETQYF.

V gene TRBV5-4 combines with J gene TRBJ1-4; TRBD1 is a possible D gene (5 bases). CDR3 size: 13 residues. The V and J ends lost 9 bases and 2 bases respectively, with 11 bases between them. Per germline, CDR1 SGHNT and CDR2 YYREEE (reference sequence). The CDR3 spells CATGYQTNEKLFF. The CDR3 bases are TGTGCCACAGGGTACCAGACTAATGAAAAACTGTTTTTT.

The chain has TRBV7-9 and TRBJ1-4; possible D gene TRBD1, 5 bases. V lost 3 bases to trimming and J lost 4 bases, with 9 bases between them. The CDR3 covers 14 residues. CDR1 SEHNR and CDR2 FQNEAQ come from the germline V gene (reference sequence). The CDR3 is CASSFHGGNEKLFF. The DNA of the CDR3 is TGTGCCAGCAGCTTTCACGGGGGTAATGAAAAACTGTTTTTT.

J is TRBJ1-2 and V is TRBV28; 7 nucleotides agree with TRBD1. Looked up from germline, CDR1 is MDHEN and CDR2 is SYDVKM. J was trimmed by 2 bases and V by 4 bases; bases with no gene match: 7. There are 15 residues in the CDR3. CDR3 amino acids: CASSSPTGPNYGYTF. In DNA form, the CDR3 reads TGTGCCAGCAGTTCCCCGACAGGGCCGAACTATGGCTACACCTTC.

For the CDR3, the DNA is TGCACCAGCGAGGGTAGCGGGGAGGGTCGCGAGACCCAGTACTTC. Translated: CTSEGSGEGRETQYF. The chain has TRBV1 and TRBJ2-5; the table's TRBD2 call for D was not verified on the DNA. TRBV1 is annotated as a pseudogene. The CDR3 is 15 amino acids.

The chain links TRBV18 to TRBJ1-2; D unresolved. Trimming removed 3 bases from V and 6 bases from J, with 14 bases in between. Germline loops: CDR1 KGHSH, CDR2 LQKENI. CDR3 size: 14 residues. The CDR3, as DNA: TGTGCCAGCTCACCCAGCCGGGAGGTCCATGGCTACACCTTC. Translating gives CASSPSREVHGYTF.

This rearrangement joins TRBV11-3 to TRBJ2-3; a possible D gene is TRBD1 (6 bases). Germline CDR1 is SGHNT and CDR2 is YENEEA. The CDR3 totals 15 residues. Trimming took 5 bases from V and 2 from J, leaving 14 bases between them. The CDR3 here is CASSQQGLNTDTQYF. The CDR3 DNA is TGTGCCAGCAGCCAGCAGGGGCTAAACACAGATACGCAGTATTTT.

This chain connects TRBV29-1 to TRBJ2-7; 14 bases fit TRBD2. The CDR3 consists of 20 residues. Germline CDR1 is SQVTM and CDR2 is ANQGSEA. V lost 2 bases, J lost 0 bases, and 15 bases stayed unmatched. The CDR3 nucleotides are TGCAGCGTTGAATTGGGCGCGGGGACTAGCGGGAGCTCCTACTCCTACGAGCAGTACTTC. Its translation is CSVELGAGTSGSSYSYEQYF.